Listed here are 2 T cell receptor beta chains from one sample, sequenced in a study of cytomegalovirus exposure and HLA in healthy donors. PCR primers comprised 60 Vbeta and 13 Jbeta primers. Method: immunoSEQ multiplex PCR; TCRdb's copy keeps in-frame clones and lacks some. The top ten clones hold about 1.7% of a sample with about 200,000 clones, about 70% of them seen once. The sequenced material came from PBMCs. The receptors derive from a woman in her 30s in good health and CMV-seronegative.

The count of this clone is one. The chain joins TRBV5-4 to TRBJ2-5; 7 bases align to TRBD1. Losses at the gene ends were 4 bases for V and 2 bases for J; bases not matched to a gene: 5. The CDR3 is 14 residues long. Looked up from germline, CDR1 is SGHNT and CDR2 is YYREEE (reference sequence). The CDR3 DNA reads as TGTGCCAGCAGCCCGACAGGGCGACAAGAGACCCAGTACTTC. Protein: CASSPTGRQETQYF.

CDR3 DNA: TGTGCCAGCAGCCCGAACCCGACTAGTTACGAGCAGTTCTTC. Translated: CASSPNPTSYEQFF. V gene TRBV7-9 combines with J gene TRBJ2-1; D might be TRBD2 (6 bases). From germline, CDR1 is SEHNR and CDR2 FQNEAQ (reference sequence). V shed 5 bases and J shed 10 bases, with 18 bases lying between them. The CDR3 contains 14 residues.